The 7 T cell receptor beta chains given below trace back to one sample, sequenced in a study of blood T cells in healthy people across ages. PCR was performed a second time for roughly 7 to 12 cycles using a sample-barcoded 5' primer and a J-beta primer mix. A single record per CDR3 protein comes from TCRdb applying MiXCR to the 5' RACE reads. In the table there are 1.8 million or so distinct CDR3 sequences, more than 35% of which are singletons. What was sequenced was blood. The source is a human donor in good health.

The chain couples TRBV20-1 to TRBJ2-1; 7 positions agree with TRBD1. This CDR3 region has 13 residues. Germline assignment: CDR1 DFQATT and CDR2 SNEGSKA (reference sequence). J lost 3 bases, V lost 6 bases, and 5 bases had no gene match. In DNA form, the CDR3 reads TGCAGTGCCCTGACAGGGATCTACAATGAGCAGTTCTTC. It translates to CSALTGIYNEQFF.

V usage is TRBV11-2 and J usage is TRBJ2-7; D is uncertain. The V gene's germline CDR1 is SGHAT and CDR2 FQNNGV. The V end was cut by 4 bases, the J end by 2 bases, with 12 bases between. This CDR3 contains 14 residues. The CDR3 loop is CASSYGILTYEQYF. CDR3 sequence (DNA): TGTGCCAGCAGCTATGGTATCTTAACCTACGAGCAGTACTTC.

The sample holds one count of this clonotype. The V gene is TRBV7-9, the J gene TRBJ2-4; either TRBD1 or TRBD2 may supply D (5 bases each). Deletions cut 5 bases from V and 13 bases from J, with 18 bases between. The germline gives CDR1 SEHNR, CDR2 FQNEAQ (reference sequence). The CDR3 runs to 13 residues. This CDR3 reads CASSLGTVKEQYF. CDR3 coding DNA: TGTGCCAGCAGCCTAGGGACGGTGAAAGAGCAGTACTTC. Full variable domain (outside the CDR3, taken from reference TRBV7-9 and TRBJ2-4): DTGVSQNPRHKITKRGQNVTFRCDPISEHNRLYWYRQTLGQGPEFLTYFQNEAQLEKSRLLSDRFSAERPKGSFSTLEIQRTEQGDSAMYLCASSLGTVKEQYFGAGTRLSVL.

The chain combines TRBV4-3 with TRBJ1-2; 9 bases match TRBD1. With 5 bases clipped from V and 2 bases from J, the junction kept 12 bases outside the gene matches. Per the germline V gene, CDR1 is LGHNA and CDR2 is YSLEER. This CDR3 spans 17 amino acids. The CDR3 here is CASSSFTNRGQNYGYTF. For the CDR3, the DNA is TGCGCCAGCAGCTCCTTTACGAACAGGGGGCAAAACTATGGCTACACCTTC.

The V gene is TRBV7-2, the J gene TRBJ2-4, with 10 bases aligning to TRBD1. Germline loops: CDR1 SGHTA, CDR2 FQGNSA. This CDR3 region has 15 residues. The V gene end was trimmed by 5 bases and the J gene end by 7 bases; junction bases not matched to a gene: 8. The CDR3 sequence is CASSLDRQGANIQYF. The CDR3 DNA reads TGTGCCAGCAGCCTCGACCGACAGGGGGCGAACATTCAGTACTTC. Together with reference TRBV7-2 and TRBJ2-4, the CDR3 gives the full variable domain: GAGVSQSPSNKVTEKGKDVELRCDPISGHTALYWYRQSLGQGLEFLIYFQGNSAPDKSGLPSDRFSAERTGGSVSTLTIQRTQQEDSAVYLCASSLDRQGANIQYFGAGTRLSVL.

This clonotype has more than one count but fewer than ten. The genes are TRBV7-2 and TRBJ2-1, with TRBD2 matching over 11 bases. The CDR3 totals 17 residues. The V and J ends lost 2 bases and 6 bases, in that order; junction bases with no gene match: 9. CDR1 SGHTA and CDR2 FQGNSA come from the germline V gene. CDR3 DNA: TGTGCCAGCAGCTTATTATTCCTAGCGGGGGGCCGCAATGAGCAGTTCTTC. This encodes CASSLLFLAGGRNEQFF.

This clonotype was picked up a small number of times. The chain links TRBV7-3 to TRBJ1-2; 7 bases agree with TRBD1. The CDR3 sequence is 19 residues long. J was trimmed by 5 bases and V by 0 bases; bases with no gene match: 18. Germline loops: CDR1 SGHTA, CDR2 FQGTGA. CDR3 loop: CASSLTGGTTGAGSYGYTF. The CDR3 DNA reads TGTGCCAGCAGCTTAACGGGAGGGACCACAGGGGCCGGGAGTTATGGCTACACCTTC.